Following are 18 T cell receptor beta chains from one sample sequenced in a study of T cells in tumors after PD-1 blockade. Produced via immunoSEQ multiplex PCR; TCRdb's table is partial and in-frame only. The sample consists of 55,000 to 70,000 clones, about 82% of them appearing once. The sequencing used PBMCs, collected before anti-PD-1 treatment. The receptor set was obtained from a human donor with basal cell carcinoma.

The table lists this clone with a count of one. At one boundary the junction diverges from the germline segment, which might be a read error. The rearrangement joins TRBV19 to TRBJ1-5; the match to TRBD1 covers 9 bases. The CDR3 covers 15 residues. CDR1 and CDR2 (germline): LNHDA, SQIVND (reference sequence). The CDR3 sequence is CASNIGQGPYQPQHF. The CDR3 DNA is TGTGCCAGTAATATAGGACAGGGGCCTTATCAGCCCCAGCATTTT. Full variable domain (remainder filled in from reference TRBV19 and TRBJ1-5): DGGITQSPKYLFRKEGQNVTLSCEQNLNHDAMYWYRQDPGQGLRLIYYSQIVNDFQKGDIAEGYSVSREKKESFPLTVTSAQKNPTAFYLCASNIGQGPYQPQHFGDGTRLSIL.

The chain links TRBV7-2 to TRBJ2-7; 8 nucleotides align to TRBD1. This CDR3 is built from 16 residues. Germline CDR1 reads SGHTA; CDR2 reads FQGNSA. With V trimmed by 2 bases and J by 0 bases, 6 bases remained unmatched. Here the CDR3 reads CASSLMGTGTSYEQYF. CDR3 DNA: TGTGCCAGCAGCTTAATGGGGACAGGTACCTCCTACGAGCAGTACTTC.

This sequence joins TRBV11-3 and TRBJ1-6; 10 nucleotides align to TRBD1. Germline V gene sequence: CDR1 SGHNT, CDR2 YENEEA. The length of the CDR3 is 16 residues. With 4 bases clipped from V and 8 bases from J, the junction kept 8 bases outside the gene matches. CDR3 in amino acids: CASSWGQGRTDSPLHF. CDR3 sequence (DNA): TGTGCCAGCAGCTGGGGACAGGGGCGGACGGATTCACCCCTCCACTTT. Based on the CDR3 plus reference TRBV11-3 and TRBJ1-6, the full variable domain is EAGVVQSPRYKIIEKKQPVAFWCNPISGHNTLYWYLQNLGQGPELLIRYENEEAVDDSQLPKDRFSAERLKGVDSTLKIQPAELGDSAVYLCASSWGQGRTDSPLHFGNGTRLTVT.

The chain combines TRBV11-1 with TRBJ2-4, with D perhaps matching TRBD1 or TRBD2 (5 bases each). The CDR3 is made up of 12 amino acids. Between the trimmed V and J ends, which lost 3 bases and 9 bases, there was a span of 9 bases. Per the germline V gene, CDR1 is SGHAT and CDR2 is FQDESV (reference sequence). The CDR3 spells CASSFEGIIQYF. The CDR3 region has the DNA TGTGCCAGCAGCTTTGAGGGGATCATTCAGTACTTC. The full variable domain, rest sourced from reference TRBV11-1 and TRBJ2-4, is EAEVAQSPRYKITEKSQAVAFWCDPISGHATLYWYRQILGQGPELLVQFQDESVVDDSQLPKDRFSAERLKGVDSTLKIQPAELGDSAMYLCASSFEGIIQYFGAGTRLSVL.

This chain links TRBV24-1 with TRBJ1-1, with 7 bases that match TRBD1. The CDR3 spans 15 residues. J gave up 4 bases and V 4 bases, and 8 bases lay outside the gene matches. Germline CDR1 reads KGHDR; CDR2 reads SFDVKD. CDR3 sequence (DNA): TGTGCCACCAGTGAACACACAGGGGATTGCACTGAAGCTTTCTTT. It yields the protein CATSEHTGDCTEAFF.

The V call is TRBV19, the J call TRBJ2-2; D is ambiguous. Trimming took 3 bases from V and 0 from J, leaving 11 bases between them. CDR1 and CDR2 from the germline V gene are LNHDA and SQIVND (reference sequence). CDR3 size: 16 residues. The CDR3 protein is CASSIRVSTNTGELFF. CDR3 in DNA: TGTGCCAGTAGTATTCGGGTCAGCACGAACACCGGGGAGCTGTTTTTT. Full variable domain (rest looked up from reference TRBV19 and TRBJ2-2): DGGITQSPKYLFRKEGQNVTLSCEQNLNHDAMYWYRQDPGQGLRLIYYSQIVNDFQKGDIAEGYSVSREKKESFPLTVTSAQKNPTAFYLCASSIRVSTNTGELFFGEGSRLTVL.

The chain combines TRBV19 with TRBJ2-7; the D is unclear. V lost 5 bases, J lost 5 bases, and 16 bases lay in between. This CDR3 has 14 amino acids. In germline, CDR1 is LNHDA, CDR2 SQIVND (reference sequence). CDR3 bases: TGTGCCAGTAGTTTTGGTTATCCGGTGGACGAGCAGTACTTC. Translation: CASSFGYPVDEQYF.

This clone was detected only once. V gene TRBV6-4 combines with J gene TRBJ2-2; the D gene is possibly TRBD1 (5 bases). The germline CDR1 and CDR2 sequences are MRHNA and SNTAGT. The V end was cut by 4 bases, the J end by 4 bases, with 7 bases between. The CDR3 runs 13 residues. The CDR3 spells CASSADTTGELFF. CDR3 nucleotide sequence: TGTGCCAGCAGTGCGGACACCACCGGGGAGCTGTTTTTT.

This chain links TRBV6-1 with TRBJ2-7; no reliable D call. Trimming pared 2 bases from V and 4 bases from J, leaving 15 bases between. There are 15 residues in the CDR3. In germline, CDR1 is MNHNS, CDR2 SASEGT. The CDR3 region is CASSEIPSGVYEQYF. CDR3 coding DNA: TGTGCCAGCAGTGAAATACCTTCAGGTGTATACGAGCAGTACTTC.

This rearrangement joins TRBV27 to TRBJ1-1; the match to TRBD1 covers 7 bases. Germline values: CDR1 MNHEY, CDR2 SMNVEV (reference sequence). V shed 2 bases and J 0 bases; nucleotides not matched to a gene: 9. The CDR3 covers 17 residues. CDR3 amino acids: CASSLMQGGKMNTEAFF. The CDR3 region has the DNA TGTGCCAGCAGTTTAATGCAGGGGGGCAAAATGAACACTGAAGCTTTCTTT.

This chain uses TRBV6-4 with TRBJ1-1, with a possible D match to TRBD1 (5 bases). The germline CDR1 and CDR2 sequences are MRHNA and SNTAGT. Trimming pared 6 bases from V and 0 bases from J, leaving 8 bases between. This CDR3 spans 13 amino acids. The CDR3 here is CASRETVNTEAFF. The CDR3 region has the DNA TGTGCCAGCAGGGAGACAGTGAACACTGAAGCTTTCTTT.

The V call is TRBV4-1, the J call TRBJ2-1, with TRBD1 identical over 8 bases. Trimming at V came to 1 base and at J to 11 bases, leaving 13 bases not matched to a gene. Germline-derived CDR1 and CDR2 are MGHRA and YSYEKL. The CDR3 has 16 amino acids. The CDR3 sequence is CASSQAGGGMQVKQFF. Written as DNA, the CDR3 is TGCGCCAGCAGCCAAGCAGGGGGCGGTATGCAGGTGAAGCAGTTCTTC.

For the CDR3, the DNA is TGCGCCAGCAGCCTATCTAGCGCTAGCACAGATACGCAGTATTTT. Its protein is CASSLSSASTDTQYF. V and J are TRBV4-1 and TRBJ2-3; TRBD2 is a possible D gene (6 bases). Germline assignment: CDR1 MGHRA and CDR2 YSYEKL. CDR3 length equals 15 residues. V lost 4 bases and J lost 0, with 11 bases in between.

This clone was seen only a few times. CDR3 residues: CASSTGQGGEKLFF. The CDR3 coding sequence is TGTGCCAGTAGTACGGGACAGGGCGGGGAAAAACTGTTTTTT. J is TRBJ1-4 and V is TRBV19; 9 bases are a match to TRBD1. The junction had 5 bases not matched to a gene; V was cut back by 4 bases and J by 8 bases. The CDR3 is made up of 14 amino acids. The germline V gene encodes CDR1 LNHDA and CDR2 SQIVND (reference sequence).

The chain couples TRBV12-3 or TRBV12-4 to TRBJ2-6; the match to TRBD2 covers 7 bases. The CDR3 runs to 13 residues. V lost 6 bases to trimming and J lost 13 bases; unmatched junction nucleotides: 9. CDR3 in amino acids: CASRIGAGEVLTF. For the CDR3, the DNA is TGTGCCAGCAGGATAGGGGCGGGGGAGGTCCTGACTTTC.

This clone was found a few times. The rearrangement joins TRBV5-1 to TRBJ2-3; the D gene is possibly TRBD2 (6 bases). Trimming cost V 1 base and J 6 bases, with 18 bases left between them. This CDR3 is 16 amino acids long. The germline V gene encodes CDR1 SGHRS and CDR2 YFSETQ. The CDR3 reads CASSLPGFQRGDTQYF. The CDR3 nucleotides are TGCGCCAGCAGCTTGCCAGGGTTCCAACGGGGGGATACGCAGTATTTT.

The chain combines TRBV5-5 with TRBJ1-1; D remains ambiguous. Trimming left V 4 bases short and J 3 bases short, with 16 bases between. Germline CDR1 is SGHKS and CDR2 is YYEKEE (reference sequence). The length of the CDR3 is 15 residues. CDR3 nucleotides: TGTGCCAGCAGCCGCGGGGTTTGGTCGGACACTGAAGCTTTCTTT. It is translated as CASSRGVWSDTEAFF.

V usage is TRBV30 and J usage is TRBJ2-5; 10 nucleotides line up with TRBD2. Germline V gives CDR1 GTSNPN, CDR2 SVGIG (reference sequence). Trimming cost V 0 bases and J 2 bases; bases outside gene matches: 12. This CDR3 comprises 18 residues. The DNA for the CDR3 is TGTGCCTGGAGTGTAAAGCGGGGGGGCTATCATGGACAAGAGACCCAGTACTTC. It yields the protein CAWSVKRGGYHGQETQYF.